The 11 T cell receptor beta chains reported below all come from one sample, sequenced in a study of cytomegalovirus exposure and HLA in healthy donors. 13 Jbeta primers and 60 Vbeta primers were used for the PCR. Generated by immunoSEQ multiplex PCR, the TCRdb table keeps only in-frame clones and is missing some. Among 210,000 or so clones listed, under 85% were seen once. The sequencing input was PBMCs. These receptor sequences come from a woman between 45 and 65 years old in good health and CMV-seropositive.

This chain links TRBV30 with TRBJ2-1; weak D call: TRBD1 (6 bases). The CDR3 totals 12 residues. CDR1 GTSNPN and CDR2 SVGIG come from the germline V gene (reference sequence). With 4 bases removed from V and 4 bases from J, the gap between germline ends came to 8 bases. The CDR3: CAWNGQYNEQFF. The DNA for the CDR3 is TGTGCCTGGAACGGACAGTACAATGAGCAGTTCTTC.

V is TRBV28 and J is TRBJ2-7; D call uncertain. CDR1 is MDHEN, CDR2 SYDVKM, per germline. Between the trimmed V and J ends, which lost 5 bases and 0 bases, there was a span of 17 bases. CDR3 size: 16 residues. The CDR3 sequence is CASSPPLPPGSYEQYF. The CDR3 coding sequence is TGTGCCAGCAGTCCCCCCCTCCCCCCGGGCTCCTACGAGCAGTACTTC.

In its sample, this clone was seen once. The chain is built from TRBV30 and TRBJ2-5, with 7 bases lining up with TRBD2. The V segment lost 0 bases and the J segment 0 bases; nucleotides outside the gene matches: 4. Germline CDR1 is GTSNPN and CDR2 is SVGIG (reference sequence). The CDR3 runs 15 residues. The CDR3 DNA follows: TGTGCCTGGAGTGTGGCTAGCGGATACCAAGAGACCCAGTACTTC. Its protein product is CAWSVASGYQETQYF.

This clone has a handful of counts. The chain carries TRBV4-1 and TRBJ1-1; 8 nucleotides agree with TRBD1. Germline lookup yields CDR1 MGHRA and CDR2 YSYEKL. The junction had 12 bases not matched to a gene; V was cut back by 2 bases and J by 4 bases. The CDR3 is 17 amino acids. The CDR3 region has the DNA TGCGCCAGCAGCCAACCCTCGGACAGGGAAGGAGGCACTGAAGCTTTCTTT. This codes for CASSQPSDREGGTEAFF.

The chain recombines TRBV5-1 with TRBJ2-5; TRBD1 matches 10 bases. The DNA matches TRBJ2-7 better at its end, which makes the J call doubtful. This CDR3 has 15 residues. Per the germline V gene, CDR1 is SGHRS and CDR2 is YFSETQ. CDR3 amino acids: CASSTGQGWSYEQYF. CDR3 DNA: TGCGCCAGCAGCACGGGACAGGGGTGGTCCTACGAGCAGTACTTC.

The CDR3 region has the DNA TGTGCCAGCGGTTACCAGGGGTTGGTCGGGGAGCTGTTTTTT. This sequence encodes CASGYQGLVGELFF. V usage is TRBV28 and J usage is TRBJ2-2; possibly TRBD1 for D (6 bases). The CDR3 covers 14 residues. Trimming cost V 8 bases and J 7 bases, with 17 bases left between them. CDR1 and CDR2 (germline): MDHEN, SYDVKM.

This chain joins TRBV7-8 and TRBJ2-2; D is possibly TRBD1 (5 bases). Trimming stripped 5 bases from V and 3 bases from J, with 13 bases between. The CDR3 is made up of 15 amino acids. Germline V lookup: CDR1 SGHVS, CDR2 FQNEAQ. The CDR3 nucleotides read TGTGCCAGCAGCGTTGTCAGGGTCGACACCGGGGAGCTGTTTTTT. This sequence encodes CASSVVRVDTGELFF.

The chain carries TRBV6-5 and TRBJ2-1; 9 bases agree with TRBD1. After removal of 6 bases from V and 1 base from J, the junction contained 4 bases not matched to a gene. The germline V gene has CDR1 MNHEY and CDR2 SVGAGI. The length of the CDR3 is 15 residues. CDR3 coding DNA: TGTGCCAGCAGGTCGGACAGGGGTTCCTACAATGAGCAGTTCTTC. It specifies CASRSDRGSYNEQFF.

The CDR3 sequence: CASSLDGTGTSYEQYF. As DNA, the CDR3 is TGTGCCAGCAGTTTAGACGGGACAGGGACCTCCTACGAGCAGTACTTC. V gene TRBV28 combines with J gene TRBJ2-7; TRBD1 matches 9 bases. This CDR3 contains 16 residues. The germline V gene has CDR1 MDHEN and CDR2 SYDVKM. The ends lost 2 bases at V and 0 bases at J; junction bases unmatched: 5.

This chain uses TRBV6-5 with TRBJ1-5, with a tentative D call TRBD1 (5 bases). The CDR3 is 13 residues long. Germline assignment: CDR1 MNHEY and CDR2 SVGAGI. The ends were cut back, 6 bases at V and 2 bases at J, with 8 bases in the middle. The CDR3 DNA follows: TGTGCCAGCAGAGGGGCCGGCAATCAGCCCCAGCATTTT. The encoded protein is CASRGAGNQPQHF.

This CDR3 reads CASQGFRDSPLHF. CDR3 coding DNA: TGTGCCTCGCAGGGTTTCAGGGATTCACCCCTCCACTTT. The chain employs TRBV30 and TRBJ1-6, with TRBD1 as a possible D gene (5 bases). The V end was cut by 7 bases, the J end by 8 bases, with 15 bases between. Germline V gives CDR1 GTSNPN, CDR2 SVGIG (reference sequence). The CDR3 has 13 amino acids.